The clone carrying this TCR beta chain appeared a few times. The trim removed 3 bases at V and 4 bases at J, leaving 7 bases unmatched. CDR3 length: 15 amino acids. Germline lookup yields CDR1 LNHNV and CDR2 YYDKDF (reference sequence). This sample is part of a study of beta chain features in type 1 diabetes. Of the isolated RNA, all was reverse transcribed, and so the sequenced material was expressed TCRB transcripts. The protocol was immunoSEQ multiplex PCR, while the TCRdb copy is restricted to in-frame clones and leaves out a portion. The sample contains approximately 150,000 clones, approximately 10% of which appear only once.

Sample: central memory CD4+ T cells from blood. V and J are TRBV15 and TRBJ1-2; the match to TRBD1 covers 8 bases. The receptor was isolated from a woman in her forties in good health. CDR3: CATSRGGQAGYGYTF. The CDR3 DNA reads as TGTGCCACCAGCAGGGGGGGACAGGCCGGCTATGGCTACACCTTC.